The source of this T cell receptor (beta chain) is a study of PD-1 blockade in mismatch repair-deficient tumors. General study points: Three of seven peptides expanded clones, giving around 140 unique blood TCRs.

Time point reported: 10-day in vitro stimulation with candidate neoantigen peptide 4. An identically run culture lacking peptide was the fold-change baseline. Of note for this clone: What it binds is not known.

Clones were sequenced by immunoSEQ multiplex PCR, and TCRdb holds only the in-frame ones, with some missing. The sample includes about 14,000 clones, 80% to 90% of them seen just once. This CDR3 is built from 14 residues. CDR1 is SGHDT, CDR2 YYEEEE, per germline. V dropped 3 bases and J dropped 4; count of bases not matched to a gene: 6. The V call is TRBV5-6, the J call TRBJ1-2; 7 bases agree with TRBD1. The sequence was collected from an adult with mismatch repair-deficient cancer. The starting material was cells cultured in vitro, obtained from a patient treated with pembrolizumab. DNA of the CDR3: TGTGCCAGCAGCTGGTCCGGGACAGTCTATGGCTACACCTTC. Its protein is CASSWSGTVYGYTF.